One sample yielded the 2 T cell receptor beta chains listed below, sequenced in a study of naive and memory T cell subsets. General study results and limits: Possibly reflecting memory cells re-expressing CD45RA, a few larger clonotypes occurred in naive repertoires, especially CD8.

The beta constant-region primer was an equimolar mix of two oligonucleotides covering TRBC1 and TRBC2. Nested alpha and beta constant-region primers with the SP2 primer drove four PCR rounds on ligated cDNA. In TCRdb, the UMI-ligation and nested PCR reads were re-called with MiXCR into one record per CDR3 protein. The data hold under 150,000 distinct CDR3 sequences, with approximately 21% observed a single time. Their antigen targets remain unknown. Input material: naive CD8+ T cells from blood. The receptors derive from a human donor in good health.

This sequence joins TRBV24-1 and TRBJ1-5, with no clear D. The CDR3 consists of 13 residues. CDR1 is KGHDR, CDR2 SFDVKD, per germline. The V end lost 7 bases, the J end lost 2 bases, and 8 bases lay between the germline ends. The CDR3 coding sequence is TGTGCCACCAGCCGGTCGGGCAATCAGCCCCAGCATTTT. Its translation: CATSRSGNQPQHF.

V and J are TRBV7-8 and TRBJ1-5; 8 nucleotides agree with TRBD1. Trimming at V came to 6 bases and at J to 6 bases, leaving 7 bases not matched to a gene. CDR1 is SGHVS and CDR2 is FQNEAQ in the germline V gene. The CDR3 has 14 residues. This chain's CDR3 is CASRPDRGGQPQHF. In DNA form, the CDR3 reads TGTGCCAGCAGACCAGACAGGGGCGGTCAGCCCCAGCATTTT.